The present T cell receptor (beta chain) was sequenced within a study of metastatic and nonmetastatic thyroid tumors. Background on the study: Repertoire data that came from the blood and tumor or nodule tissue of malignant and benign thyroid patients were compared.

Each patient came to thyroid surgery without any prior treatment (of any kind). In the source study's methods: To classify distant metastasis in papillary thyroid cancer, a model was built from CDR3 differences across clinicopathological groups. TCRdb re-called the PCR reads through MiXCR. The V and J calls were determined by TCRdb, not by the authors. Seen here are some 28,000 clones, under 25% observed once, and the top ten hold 2% to 3%. In this sample, this clone turned up many times. Sequences were obtained from blood. The sequence came from a female donor with papillary thyroid cancer or a benign thyroid nodule (not recorded which). Some clones in this sample may be carry-over from other donors' samples.

The CDR3 nucleotides read TGTGCCAGCAGCTTGGCCGGTAATATTGGGCATGGCTACACCTTC. The encoded protein is CASSLAGNIGHGYTF. The rearrangement links TRBV5-5 to TRBJ1-2; D unclear. Germline values: CDR1 SGHKS, CDR2 YYEKEE (reference sequence). Trimming shortened V by 0 bases and J by 6 bases, and 15 bases separated the two germline ends. The CDR3 runs to 15 residues.